Presented here are 13 T cell receptor beta chains from one specimen sequenced in a study of cytomegalovirus exposure and HLA in healthy donors. Researchers ran the PCR with 60 Vbeta and 13 Jbeta primers. TCRdb keeps only in-frame clones here, not all; method: immunoSEQ multiplex PCR. The table lists under 100,000 clones, roughly 76% of them singletons. Sequencing was performed on PBMCs. These receptors all come from a human donor in good health.

The gene calls are TRBV11-2 and TRBJ1-4; 9 nucleotides align to TRBD1. Germline CDR1 reads SGHAT; CDR2 reads FQNNGV. Trimming removed 1 base from V and 7 bases from J; junction bases left unmatched: 4. This CDR3 is built from 15 residues. As DNA, the CDR3 is TGTGCCAGCAGCTTAGTTACAGGGGGCATTGAAAAACTGTTTTTT. Translation: CASSLVTGGIEKLFF.

The chain carries TRBV11-3 and TRBJ2-3; D might be TRBD1 (6 bases). CDR1 is SGHNT, CDR2 YENEEA, per germline. CDR3 length: 15 amino acids. V was cut by 5 bases and J by 3 bases, with 15 bases left in between. The CDR3 DNA follows: TGTGCCAGCAGCCCCTCAACAGGGCGAACAGATACGCAGTATTTT. Residues: CASSPSTGRTDTQYF.

The chain has TRBV6-5 and TRBJ2-1, with 11 bases lining up with TRBD1. V was pared by 2 bases and J by 5 bases, with 5 bases of the junction left unmatched. Germline lookup yields CDR1 MNHEY and CDR2 SVGAGI. The CDR3 is made up of 16 amino acids. For the CDR3, the DNA is TGTGCCAGCAGTTACAGGGGGACAGGGGGGAACAATGAGCAGTTCTTC. Its translation is CASSYRGTGGNNEQFF.

The V gene is TRBV5-4, the J gene TRBJ1-1; TRBD1 might be the D (5 bases). CDR3 length: 14 amino acids. Germline V gene sequence: CDR1 SGHNT, CDR2 YYREEE (reference sequence). Trimming removed 4 bases at V and 5 bases at J, with 15 bases between. The DNA of the CDR3 is TGTGCCAGCAGCCACGACAGACATTATACTGAAGCTTTCTTT. Protein product: CASSHDRHYTEAFF.

This clone has a handful of counts. The J gene is TRBJ2-2, the V gene TRBV5-4; D may be TRBD2 (6 bases). V lost 0 bases, J lost 3 bases, and 9 bases lay in between. CDR3 length: 15 residues. Germline assignment: CDR1 SGHNT and CDR2 YYREEE (reference sequence). The CDR3 DNA reads TGTGCCAGCAGCTTGGGTAGCGGTTACACCGGGGAGCTGTTTTTT. Translation gives CASSLGSGYTGELFF.

This chain joins TRBV29-1 and TRBJ1-1; unclear D gene. Deletions cut 1 base from V and 4 bases from J, with 13 bases between. Germline CDR1 is SQVTM and CDR2 is ANQGSEA. The CDR3 loop spans 14 amino acids. The CDR3 protein is CSVEVAGVATEAFF. CDR3 coding DNA: TGCAGCGTTGAAGTGGCAGGCGTGGCCACTGAAGCTTTCTTT.

The chain recombines TRBV6-5 with TRBJ1-2, with TRBD1 identical over 7 bases. Germline trimming cut 6 bases from V and 4 bases from J; bases unmatched to any gene: 5. The V gene's germline CDR1 is MNHEY and CDR2 SVGAGI. This CDR3 comprises 13 residues. CDR3 residues: CASSPTGSYGYTF. The CDR3 coding sequence is TGTGCCAGCAGCCCGACAGGGTCCTATGGCTACACCTTC.

The gene calls are TRBV27 and TRBJ1-2, with 9 bases matching TRBD1. The J segment lost 3 bases and the V segment lost 6 bases, leaving 5 bases of the junction unmatched. CDR1 and CDR2 from the germline V gene are MNHEY and SMNVEV (reference sequence). The CDR3 is made up of 14 amino acids. In nucleotides, the CDR3 is TGTGCCAGCAGACGGGACAGGGAGGACTATGGCTACACCTTC. This codes for CASRRDREDYGYTF.

The chain carries TRBV27 and TRBJ2-5, with 11 bases matching TRBD1. Germline lookup yields CDR1 MNHEY and CDR2 SMNVEV (reference sequence). This CDR3 is built from 17 residues. Losses at the gene ends were 2 bases for V and 5 bases for J; bases not matched to a gene: 10. CDR3 DNA: TGTGCCAGCAGTTTAAGGGCCTGGACAGGGGGCGGGGAGACCCAGTACTTC. It encodes CASSLRAWTGGGETQYF.

The rearrangement joins TRBV5-5 to TRBJ2-1; perhaps TRBD2 as D (6 bases). The CDR3 covers 13 residues. Per the germline V gene, CDR1 is SGHKS and CDR2 is YYEKEE (reference sequence). V lost 2 bases to trimming and J lost 11 bases, with 14 bases between them. In DNA, the CDR3 is TGTGCCAGCAGCTTAGATCGGGGGTGTCAGCAGTTCTTC. Encoded protein: CASSLDRGCQQFF.

This clone has a single count. The chain uses TRBV5-1 and TRBJ2-3; 8 nucleotides agree with TRBD2. The CDR3 has 15 amino acids. The J segment lost 0 bases and the V segment lost 6 bases, leaving 6 bases of the junction unmatched. Germline loops: CDR1 SGHRS, CDR2 YFSETQ. CDR3 coding DNA: TGCGCCAGCAAGAAGACTAGCGCCAGCACAGATACGCAGTATTTT. Translating it yields CASKKTSASTDTQYF. Using reference TRBV5-1 and TRBJ2-3 for the parts outside the CDR3, the full variable domain is KAGVTQTPRYLIKTRGQQVTLSCSPISGHRSVSWYQQTPGQGLQFLFEYFSETQRNKGNFPGRFSGRQFSNSRSEMNVSTLELGDSALYLCASKKTSASTDTQYFGPGTRLTVL.

This sequence joins TRBV2 and TRBJ2-1; no clear D gene. The germline V gene has CDR1 SNHLY and CDR2 FYNNEI. The CDR3 is 13 amino acids. V was trimmed by 3 bases and J by 9 bases, leaving 12 bases between them. The CDR3 coding sequence is TGTGCCAGCAGTGAGGCACAGATTTCTGAGCAGTTCTTC. Protein: CASSEAQISEQFF.

The chain links TRBV5-1 to TRBJ2-5; the D gene is possibly TRBD1 (6 bases). Germline values: CDR1 SGHRS, CDR2 YFSETQ. The CDR3 covers 21 residues. Trimming removed 0 bases from V and 2 bases from J, with 29 bases in between. The DNA of the CDR3 is TGCGCCAGCAGCTTGGCCGAGTGGAGAGGGGGACCCCAAAAAATACAAGAGACCCAGTACTTC. Residues: CASSLAEWRGGPQKIQETQYF.